Listed below are T cell receptor beta chains from one sample, sequenced in a study of OX40 agonist ivuxolimab in advanced cancers. Sequenced by immunoSEQ multiplex PCR; TCRdb stores in-frame clones only, minus some. The sample lists about 40,000 clones, 75% to 85% occurring once. This specimen was CD4+ or CD8+ T cells sorted from blood, taken in a trial of the OX40 agonist ivuxolimab. These receptors were collected from an adult with an advanced solid tumor such as melanoma, head and neck, liver or kidney cancer. Each CDR3 is given with its conserved first and last residue. A D gene is named only where the DNA matches it firmly. Only some rows state a clone size, as once, few, many or a class for expanded clones.

clone size	J gene	V gene	D gene	CDR3 protein	CDR3 DNA
NA	TRBJ1-1	TRBV18	NA	CASSPLSYTEAFF	TGTGCCAGCTCACCGCTTAGTTATACTGAAGCTTTCTTT
NA	TRBJ2-3	TRBV7-3	NA	CASSLASTDTQYF	TGTGCCAGCAGCTTAGCTAGCACAGATACGCAGTATTTT
few	TRBJ1-2	TRBV7-2	NA	CASSLRAGGADGYTF	TGTGCCAGCAGCTTACGCGCTGGGGGGGCTGATGGCTACACCTTC
NA	TRBJ1-1	TRBV7-9	NA	CASSLESGTEAFF	TGTGCCAGCAGCTTAGAGAGCGGGACTGAAGCTTTCTTT
NA	TRBJ2-5	TRBV5-6	TRBD2	CASSLVAGGQETQYF	TGTGCCAGCAGCTTGGTAGCGGGAGGGCAGGAGACCCAGTACTTC
NA	TRBJ1-5	TRBV11-2	NA	CASSLVMVDSNQPQHF	TGTGCCAGCAGCTTAGTAATGGTGGATAGCAATCAGCCCCAGCATTTT
once	TRBJ1-5	TRBV5-1	NA	CASSVLSNQPQHF	TGCGCCAGCAGCGTACTCAGCAATCAGCCCCAGCATTTT
NA	TRBJ1-1	TRBV30	NA	CAWSMGNTEAFF	TGTGCCTGGAGTATGGGTAACACTGAAGCTTTCTTT
NA	TRBJ1-1	TRBV7-3	NA	CASSPTPGLNTEAFF	TGTGCCAGCAGCCCGACCCCAGGGTTGAACACTGAAGCTTTCTTT
once	TRBJ1-5	TRBV18	NA	CASSPPIRGIGNQPQHF	TGTGCCAGCTCACCACCAATAAGGGGAATTGGCAATCAGCCCCAGCATTTT
once	TRBJ2-5	TRBV7-3	NA	CASSLNQGRQETQYF	TGTGCCAGCAGCTTAAATCAGGGGAGGCAAGAGACCCAGTACTTC
NA	TRBJ1-2	TRBV6-1	TRBD1	CASSERAGGNYGYTF	TGTGCCAGCAGTGAAAGGGCAGGGGGAAACTATGGCTACACCTTC
NA	TRBJ2-1	TRBV18	TRBD2	CASSPASGKAEQFF	TGTGCCAGCTCACCGGCCAGCGGGAAGGCTGAGCAGTTCTTC
NA	TRBJ1-1	TRBV5-1	NA	CASSLAVHTEAFF	TGCGCCAGCAGCTTGGCGGTCCACACTGAAGCTTTCTTT
NA	TRBJ1-1	TRBV5-8	NA	CASSLAHHFNTEAFF	TGTGCCAGCAGCTTGGCCCACCACTTCAACACTGAAGCTTTCTTT
once	TRBJ1-1	TRBV13	TRBD1	CASSSRLRDRALGAFF	TGTGCCAGCAGCTCTCGGCTCCGGGACAGGGCGTTGGGTGCTTTCTTT
NA	TRBJ2-3	TRBV14	NA	CASSHVTDTQYF	TGTGCCAGCAGCCACGTCACAGATACGCAGTATTTT
NA	TRBJ2-2	TRBV5-1	NA	CASSLDSWAGSTGELFF	TGCGCCAGCAGCTTGGATTCTTGGGCAGGGAGCACCGGGGAGCTGTTTTTT
NA	TRBJ2-1	TRBV2	TRBD1	CASNKRGPGNEQFF	TGTGCCAGCAACAAAAGGGGGCCTGGCAATGAGCAGTTCTTC
NA	TRBJ2-1	TRBV28	NA	CASSLVATQFF	TGTGCCAGCAGTTTGGTAGCGACCCAGTTCTTC
few	TRBJ1-6	TRBV27	TRBD1	CASSLSTFFADRDHSPLHF	TGTGCCAGCAGTTTATCGACCTTTTTTGCGGACAGGGATCATTCACCCCTCCACTTT
NA	TRBJ1-1	TRBV11-3	NA	CASSLDPLRAVNTEAFF	TGTGCCAGCAGCTTAGACCCTTTAAGGGCTGTGAACACTGAAGCTTTCTTT
NA	TRBJ2-1	TRBV19	NA	CASSCEQFF	TGTGCCAGTAGTTGTGAGCAGTTCTTC
NA	TRBJ2-3	TRBV5-1	NA	CASSLGALGGTDTQYF	TGCGCCAGCAGCTTGGGGGCCCTTGGTGGAACAGATACGCAGTATTTT
NA	TRBJ2-7	TRBV27	NA	CASSLIGGRGPGEQYF	TGTGCCAGCAGTTTAATCGGGGGGAGGGGGCCCGGCGAGCAGTACTTC
NA	TRBJ2-2	TRBV29-1	NA	CSVMTEASSSGELFF	TGCAGCGTGATGACTGAGGCTAGCTCGTCCGGGGAGCTGTTTTTT